A selection of T cell receptor beta chains follows, all from one sample in a study of blood T cell repertoires in COVID-19. Using immunoSEQ multiplex PCR, the repertoire was profiled, and TCRdb retains in-frame clones only, with some absent. The sample comprises about 150,000 clones, 80% of which are singletons, and 0.45% to 0.6% rests with the top ten. Sequencing used peripheral blood. These receptors were collected from a man aged 55 to 70 with acute or convalescent COVID-19. Both conserved end residues are part of each CDR3. A D gene is named only where the DNA matches it firmly. Clone size, where shown, is once, few, many, or a class for clones that have expanded.

D gene	V gene	clone size	J gene	CDR3 protein	CDR3 DNA
TRBD1	TRBV5-1	once	TRBJ1-1	CASSLYRGGTEAFF	TGCGCCAGCAGCTTGTACAGGGGGGGCACTGAAGCTTTCTTT
.	TRBV14	.	TRBJ1-1	CASSQGGQYTEAFF	TGTGCCAGCAGCCAAGGCGGACAGTACACTGAAGCTTTCTTT
.	TRBV24-1	.	TRBJ2-6	CATSDPTDSGANVLTF	TGTGCCACCAGTGACCCGACAGACTCTGGGGCCAACGTCCTGACTTTC
TRBD1	TRBV3-1/TRBV3-2	.	TRBJ2-3	CASSHQGADTQYF	TGTGCCAGCAGCCATCAGGGGGCGGATACGCAGTATTTT
.	TRBV5-5	.	TRBJ2-1	CASTRNGNNEQFF	TGTGCCAGCACCCGGAACGGGAACAATGAGCAGTTCTTC
.	TRBV5-6	.	TRBJ1-6	CASSLGQRDSPLHF	TGTGCCAGCAGCTTGGGGCAGAGGGATTCACCCCTCCACTTT
.	TRBV2	.	TRBJ2-7	CASRTNSYEQYF	TGTGCCAGCAGGACTAACTCCTACGAGCAGTACTTC
.	TRBV4-3	.	TRBJ1-6	CASSQDFPSPYSPLHF	TGCGCCAGCAGCCAAGATTTCCCGAGCCCGTATTCACCCCTCCACTTT
.	TRBV7-2	.	TRBJ2-7	CASSLVGGSYEQYF	TGTGCCAGCAGCTTAGTCGGCGGGTCCTACGAGCAGTACTTC
TRBD1	TRBV6-2/TRBV6-3	.	TRBJ2-4	CASSSDRGTLNIQYF	TGTGCCAGCAGCTCTGACAGGGGCACACTAAACATTCAGTACTTC
.	TRBV2	.	TRBJ2-4	CASTREAKNIQYF	TGTGCCAGCACCCGGGAGGCCAAAAACATTCAGTACTTC
.	TRBV3-1/TRBV3-2	.	TRBJ1-1	CASSQVSGMEAFF	TGTGCCAGCAGCCAAGTCTCAGGGATGGAAGCTTTCTTT
TRBD1	TRBV27	.	TRBJ2-2	CASSLTGSVTGELFF	TGTGCCAGCAGTTTGACAGGGAGTGTGACCGGGGAGCTGTTTTTT
.	TRBV9	.	TRBJ2-3	CASSYYPDPPSDTQYF	TGTGCCAGCAGCTACTACCCGGATCCGCCGTCAGATACGCAGTATTTT
TRBD1	TRBV13	.	TRBJ2-1	CASSRQGALNEQFF	TGTGCCAGCAGTCGACAGGGGGCCCTCAATGAGCAGTTCTTC
TRBD1	TRBV7-8	.	TRBJ2-2	CASSYRQGSTGELFF	TGTGCCAGCAGCTATCGACAGGGCTCCACCGGGGAGCTGTTTTTT
.	TRBV15	.	TRBJ2-2	CATSRARLVPTGELFF	TGTGCCACCAGCAGGGCGCGACTGGTGCCCACCGGGGAGCTGTTTTTT
TRBD1	TRBV19	.	TRBJ1-1	CASRPGQGNTEAFF	TGTGCCAGTAGGCCGGGACAGGGGAACACTGAAGCTTTCTTT
.	TRBV12-3/TRBV12-4	.	TRBJ1-4	CASTGQNNEKLFF	TGTGCCAGCACCGGACAGAATAATGAAAAACTGTTTTTT
TRBD1	TRBV5-4	.	TRBJ2-7	CASSSSTGTGTYEQYF	TGTGCCAGCAGCTCCTCCACCGGGACAGGAACCTACGAGCAGTACTTC
.	TRBV4-1	once	TRBJ1-2	CASSQEAGYGYTF	TGCGCCAGCAGCCAAGAAGCAGGGTATGGCTACACCTTC
TRBD1	TRBV4-2	few	TRBJ1-3	CASSPSQTGKAGNTIYF	TGTGCCAGCAGCCCGTCCCAGACAGGGAAGGCTGGAAACACCATATATTTT
.	TRBV19	.	TRBJ1-5	CASSGQLYSNQPQHF	TGTGCCAGTAGTGGACAGCTCTATAGCAATCAGCCCCAGCATTTT
TRBD1	TRBV19	.	TRBJ2-5	CASSTPGTGGETQYF	TGTGCCAGTAGCACCCCCGGGACAGGGGGAGAGACCCAGTACTTC
TRBD2	TRBV19	.	TRBJ2-6	CASSGGVGTLTPGANVLTF	TGTGCCAGTAGTGGGGGGGTAGGGACTCTTACTCCTGGGGCCAACGTCCTGACTTTC
.	TRBV5-1	.	TRBJ2-1	CASSLEVVEWRPTSRDEQFF	TGCGCCAGCAGCTTGGAAGTCGTAGAGTGGAGACCCACCTCGAGGGATGAGCAGTTCTTC
.	TRBV3-1/TRBV3-2	many	TRBJ1-2	CASSQAGTNYGYTF	TGTGCCAGCAGCCAAGCCGGGACAAACTATGGCTACACCTTC
.	TRBV9	.	TRBJ2-1	CASSVGPDNEQFF	TGTGCCAGCAGCGTTGGGCCTGACAATGAGCAGTTCTTC
.	TRBV2	.	TRBJ1-2	CASSEQNYGYTF	TGTGCCAGCAGTGAACAGAACTATGGCTACACCTTC
TRBD1	TRBV12-3/TRBV12-4	.	TRBJ1-2	CASSFGQGSGYTF	TGTGCCAGCAGCTTCGGACAGGGCAGTGGCTACACCTTC
.	TRBV19	.	TRBJ1-6	CASSMVGSLNSNSPLHF	TGTGCCAGTAGTATGGTGGGCAGCCTGAATTCCAATTCACCCCTCCACTTT
.	TRBV18	.	TRBJ1-2	CASSPGAYGYTF	TGTGCCAGCTCACCAGGAGCCTATGGCTACACCTTC
.	TRBV5-5	.	TRBJ1-4	CASSIQGVGNEKLFF	TGTGCCAGCAGCATACAGGGAGTGGGTAATGAAAAACTGTTTTTT
TRBD2	TRBV10-3	.	TRBJ2-3	CAITPGGLAPDTQYF	TGTGCCATCACGCCTGGGGGACTAGCTCCCGATACGCAGTATTTT
TRBD1	TRBV28	.	TRBJ2-3	CASGQQGARVDTQYF	TGTGCCAGCGGTCAACAGGGGGCAAGAGTAGATACGCAGTATTTT
.	TRBV6-2/TRBV6-3	.	TRBJ1-2	CASSDHTTGIYGYTF	TGTGCCAGCAGTGATCATACAACAGGGATCTATGGCTACACCTTC
.	TRBV5-1	.	TRBJ2-2	CASSFSQTNTGELFF	TGCGCCAGCAGCTTCTCACAAACCAACACCGGGGAGCTGTTTTTT
TRBD1	TRBV5-4	once	TRBJ2-5	CASSPGQGEETQYF	TGTGCCAGCAGCCCCGGACAGGGCGAAGAGACCCAGTACTTC
TRBD2	TRBV9	.	TRBJ2-5	CASSRGLAGVVGETQYF	TGTGCCAGCAGCAGAGGACTAGCGGGGGTTGTAGGGGAGACCCAGTACTTC
.	TRBV6-5	.	TRBJ2-7	CASSYSPSPPREQYF	TGTGCCAGCAGTTACTCCCCCTCGCCACCCAGAGAGCAGTACTTC
.	TRBV2	once	TRBJ2-6	CASTRLNSGANVLTF	TGTGCCAGCACCCGACTGAACTCTGGGGCCAACGTCCTGACTTTC
TRBD1	TRBV4-3	.	TRBJ2-5	CASSQVRGMGETQYF	TGCGCCAGCAGCCAAGTCAGGGGGATGGGGGAGACCCAGTACTTC
TRBD1	TRBV6-4	.	TRBJ2-2	CASSDSGQGGDTGELFF	TGTGCCAGCAGTGACTCGGGACAGGGAGGTGACACCGGGGAGCTGTTTTTT
TRBD1	TRBV7-2	few	TRBJ1-2	CASSTLNRGSTYGYTF	TGTGCCAGCAGCACCCTGAACAGGGGAAGTACCTATGGCTACACCTTC
.	TRBV30	.	TRBJ2-7	CAWSVREVGISSYEQYF	TGTGCCTGGAGTGTAAGGGAGGTAGGGATAAGCTCCTACGAGCAGTACTTC
.	TRBV7-2	few	TRBJ1-3	CASSPGGTSSGNTIYF	TGTGCCAGCAGCCCCGGGGGGACTAGCTCTGGAAACACCATATATTTT
.	TRBV11-2	.	TRBJ2-1	CASSLVSSSSVQFF	TGTGCCAGCAGCTTAGTTAGCTCGAGTAGTGTGCAGTTCTTC
TRBD2	TRBV2	.	TRBJ2-1	CASRAGEVNEQFF	TGTGCCAGCAGGGCGGGGGAAGTTAATGAGCAGTTCTTC
.	TRBV7-9	.	TRBJ2-5	CASSLVGSGRGETQYF	TGTGCCAGCAGCTTAGTAGGTAGCGGAAGAGGTGAGACCCAGTACTTC
.	TRBV7-9	.	TRBJ1-1	CASSRVVAFF	TGTGCCAGCAGCCGGGTAGTAGCTTTCTTT
TRBD1	TRBV5-6	few	TRBJ1-2	CASSLGQGSLGYTF	TGTGCCAGCAGCTTGGGACAGGGGAGTTTGGGCTACACCTTC
TRBD1	TRBV6-5	few	TRBJ2-7	CASTKNRGPTYEQYF	TGTGCCAGCACGAAGAACAGGGGCCCCACCTACGAGCAGTACTTC
.	TRBV6-5	once	TRBJ2-5	CASSPGPLEGGTQYF	TGTGCCAGCAGTCCCGGACCGCTGGAGGGAGGAACCCAGTACTTC
.	TRBV7-3	.	TRBJ2-4	CASSPEGGDAKNIQYF	TGTGCCAGCAGCCCGGAAGGGGGGGATGCCAAAAACATTCAGTACTTC